Given below is one T cell receptor beta chain in context. These data come from a study of blood T cell repertoires in COVID-19. The germline CDR1 and CDR2 sequences are GTSNPN and SVGIG (reference sequence). After removal of 5 bases from V and 3 bases from J, the junction contained 2 bases not matched to a gene. This CDR3 region has 13 residues. This table comes from immunoSEQ multiplex PCR, and its TCRdb copy is limited to in-frame clones, with some not included. The sample contains fewer than 350,000 clones, 70% to 90% of which appear only once. This TCR derives from a woman aged 25 to 45 with COVID-19, enrolled during active disease. V gene TRBV30 combines with J gene TRBJ1-4; 8 nucleotides line up with TRBD1. The sequencing sample was made of peripheral blood. CDR3 nucleotides: TGTGCCTGGGACAGGGGAGCTAATGAAAAACTGTTTTTT. It translates to CAWDRGANEKLFF.